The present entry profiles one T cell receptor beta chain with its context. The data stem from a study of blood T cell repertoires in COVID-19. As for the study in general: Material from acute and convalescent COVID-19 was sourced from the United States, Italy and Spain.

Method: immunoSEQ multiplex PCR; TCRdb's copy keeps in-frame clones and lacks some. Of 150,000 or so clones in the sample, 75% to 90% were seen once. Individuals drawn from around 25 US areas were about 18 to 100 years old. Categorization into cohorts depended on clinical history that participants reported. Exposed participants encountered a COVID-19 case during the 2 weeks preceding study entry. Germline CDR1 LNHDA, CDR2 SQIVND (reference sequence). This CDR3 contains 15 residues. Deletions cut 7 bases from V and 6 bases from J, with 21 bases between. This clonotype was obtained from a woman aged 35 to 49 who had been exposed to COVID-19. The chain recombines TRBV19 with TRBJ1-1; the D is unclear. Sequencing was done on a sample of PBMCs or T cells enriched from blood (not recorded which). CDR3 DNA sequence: TGTGCCAGTACCACGAGTCTCTCCTCTTCTTCTGAAGCTTTCTTT. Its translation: CASTTSLSSSSEAFF.